The 16 T cell receptor beta chains in this list originate from one sample, sequenced in a study of blood T cells in healthy people across ages. The second PCR ran roughly 7 to 12 cycles with a sample-barcoded 5' primer and J-beta primers. TCRdb redid the calling of the 5' RACE reads with MiXCR, one entry per CDR3 protein. The profile covers just over 800,000 distinct CDR3 sequences, with approximately 65% appearing a single time and about 30% taken by the ten largest. The sequencing sample was made of blood. The receptors shown here come from a young man in good health.

The chain carries TRBV6-5 and TRBJ1-4; D remains ambiguous. CDR1 MNHEY and CDR2 SVGAGI come from the germline V gene. This CDR3 contains 15 residues. V gave up 1 base and J gave up 3 bases, with 9 bases separating them. CDR3 sequence reads: CASSYLAKPNEKLFF. CDR3 bases: TGTGCCAGCAGTTACTTGGCGAAACCTAATGAAAAACTGTTTTTT.

J is TRBJ2-3 and V is TRBV7-3; 8 nucleotides line up with TRBD2. Germline V gene data show CDR1 as SGHTA and CDR2 as FQGTGA. This CDR3 contains 14 residues. Losses at the gene ends were 2 bases for V and 6 bases for J; bases not matched to a gene: 4. DNA of the CDR3: TGTGCCAGCAGCTTATCAGCGGGGGCTGATACGCAGTATTTT. Amino acid sequence: CASSLSAGADTQYF.

The chain combines TRBV7-6 with TRBJ2-7; D unresolved. CDR1 and CDR2 from the germline V gene are SGHVS and FNYEAQ. Trimming pared 1 base from V and 4 bases from J, leaving 14 bases between. CDR3 length: 15 amino acids. The CDR3 DNA reads as TGTGCCAGCAGCTTAGAATTTCGGGCCTCTTACGAGCAGTACTTC. Protein: CASSLEFRASYEQYF.

This clonotype was detected only a few times. The chain couples TRBV10-3 to TRBJ1-2; the match to TRBD1 covers 8 bases. V lost 4 bases to trimming and J lost 5 bases; unmatched junction nucleotides: 9. The CDR3 runs 15 residues. Germline loops: CDR1 ENHRY, CDR2 SYGVKD. The CDR3: CAISVAGGSVYGYTF. As DNA, the CDR3 is TGTGCCATCAGTGTAGCAGGGGGCTCGGTGTATGGCTACACCTTC.

This chain uses TRBV12-3 or TRBV12-4 with TRBJ2-3; weak D call: TRBD1 (6 bases). V was pared by 6 bases and J by 1 base, with 11 bases between. The CDR3 is 14 amino acids. The CDR3 nucleotides are TGTGCCAGCAGCCACAGGGAACGCACAGATACGCAGTATTTT. Translation gives CASSHRERTDTQYF.

This clonotype was found a few times. The chain joins TRBV9 to TRBJ1-1; D may be TRBD1 (6 bases). This CDR3 spans 15 amino acids. V shed 3 bases and J shed 5 bases, with 17 bases lying between them. The germline CDR1 and CDR2 sequences are SGDLS and YYNGEE. DNA of the CDR3: TGTGCCAGCAGCGGGGGCAGGGAGGGGGTTACTGAAGCTTTCTTT. Amino acids: CASSGGREGVTEAFF.

The DNA for the CDR3 is TGCAGTGCTAGCCAGGGGGGAGGGAACACTGAAGCTTTCTTT. This codes for CSASQGGGNTEAFF. The V and J genes are TRBV20-1 and TRBJ1-1; 7 bases are a match to TRBD1. Germline loops: CDR1 DFQATT, CDR2 SNEGSKA (reference sequence). This CDR3 has 14 residues. V shed 3 bases and J 1 base; nucleotides not matched to a gene: 5.

The gene calls are TRBV9 and TRBJ2-3, with 16 bases matching TRBD2. The ends lost 5 bases at V and 2 bases at J; junction bases unmatched: 8. This CDR3 region has 18 residues. CDR1 is SGDLS and CDR2 is YYNGEE in the germline V gene. This chain's CDR3 is CASSPVGLAGGDTDTQYF. CDR3 in DNA: TGTGCCAGCAGTCCCGTGGGACTAGCGGGGGGGGACACAGATACGCAGTATTTT.

The chain uses TRBV2 and TRBJ2-1; D gene uncertain. The CDR3 length is 16 residues. Germline assignment: CDR1 SNHLY and CDR2 FYNNEI. V lost 6 bases to trimming and J lost 6 bases, with 21 bases between them. The CDR3 protein is CASSPLLLRSTNEQFF. The CDR3 DNA is TGTGCCAGCAGCCCCCTACTCCTGAGGAGCACCAATGAGCAGTTCTTC.

The J gene is TRBJ2-7, the V gene TRBV6-6; possible D gene TRBD1, 6 bases. V dropped 7 bases and J dropped 2 bases, with 15 bases sitting between them. This CDR3 is 14 amino acids long. Germline assignment: CDR1 MNHNY and CDR2 SVGAGI (reference sequence). The CDR3 DNA reads as TGTGCCAGCATTCGTCCGGGACAAACCTACGAGCAGTACTTC. Its protein product is CASIRPGQTYEQYF.

The CDR3 DNA sequence: TGTGCCAGCAGTCCTAGCGGGGGAGGGGGTGAGCAGTTCTTC. It is translated as CASSPSGGGGEQFF. The rearrangement links TRBV12-3 or TRBV12-4 to TRBJ2-1; TRBD2 matches 10 bases. There are 14 residues in the CDR3. Unmatched junction bases numbered 7, after V lost 5 bases and J lost 9 bases.

This clonotype has a single count. V and J are TRBV4-2 and TRBJ2-3; 8 bases agree with TRBD2. The V segment lost 0 bases and the J segment 1 base; nucleotides outside the gene matches: 9. The CDR3 runs 18 residues. The germline V gene has CDR1 LGHNA and CDR2 YNFKEQ. CDR3 sequence reads: CASSQDPASGGRTDTQYF. The CDR3 nucleotides are TGTGCCAGCAGCCAAGATCCCGCGAGCGGGGGCCGCACAGATACGCAGTATTTT.

V gene TRBV9 combines with J gene TRBJ2-7; D is ambiguous. V lost 0 bases and J lost 1, with 11 bases in between. This CDR3 has 15 residues. Germline values: CDR1 SGDLS, CDR2 YYNGEE. The CDR3 region has the DNA TGTGCCAGCAGCGTAGGTGTAGGGAAATCCTACGAGCAGTACTTC. Its protein is CASSVGVGKSYEQYF.

The V gene is TRBV28, the J gene TRBJ1-4; D is possibly TRBD1 (6 bases). The V end lost 6 bases, the J end lost 4 bases, and 12 bases lay between the germline ends. Germline assignment: CDR1 MDHEN and CDR2 SYDVKM. This CDR3 contains 14 residues. CDR3 amino acids: CASRWTEDNEKLFF. CDR3 sequence (DNA): TGTGCCAGCAGGTGGACAGAAGATAATGAAAAACTGTTTTTT.

V usage is TRBV20-1 and J usage is TRBJ1-2; 9 nucleotides agree with TRBD1. The CDR3 runs to 12 residues. V lost 6 bases to trimming and J lost 8 bases; unmatched junction nucleotides: 7. Germline lookup yields CDR1 DFQATT and CDR2 SNEGSKA (reference sequence). The CDR3 is CSANTGGDGYTF. The CDR3 coding sequence is TGCAGTGCGAATACAGGGGGCGACGGCTACACCTTC.

A few counts support this clonotype. V and J are TRBV12-3 or TRBV12-4 and TRBJ1-2; no definite D call. The CDR3 contains 12 residues. V dropped 3 bases and J dropped 6 bases, with 8 bases sitting between them. Here the CDR3 reads CASSFSRNGYTF. The CDR3 nucleotides are TGTGCCAGCAGTTTTTCCAGGAATGGCTACACCTTC.